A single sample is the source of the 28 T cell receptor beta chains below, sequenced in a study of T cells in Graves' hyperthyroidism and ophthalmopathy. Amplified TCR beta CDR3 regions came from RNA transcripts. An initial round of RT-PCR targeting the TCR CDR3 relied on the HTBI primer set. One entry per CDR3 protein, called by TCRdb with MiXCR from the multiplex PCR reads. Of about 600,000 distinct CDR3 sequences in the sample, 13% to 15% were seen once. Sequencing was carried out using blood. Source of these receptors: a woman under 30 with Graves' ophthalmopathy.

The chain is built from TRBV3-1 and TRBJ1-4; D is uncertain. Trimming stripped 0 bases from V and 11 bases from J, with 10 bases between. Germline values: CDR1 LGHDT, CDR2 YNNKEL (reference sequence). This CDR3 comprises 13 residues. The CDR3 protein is CASSQDPAGKLFF. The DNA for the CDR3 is TGTGCCAGCAGCCAAGACCCCGCTGGGAAACTGTTTTTT.

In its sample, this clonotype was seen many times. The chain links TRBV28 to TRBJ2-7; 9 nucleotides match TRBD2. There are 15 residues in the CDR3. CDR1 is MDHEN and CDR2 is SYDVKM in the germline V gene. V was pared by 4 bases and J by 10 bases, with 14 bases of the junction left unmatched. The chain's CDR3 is CASSSPGGRALEQYF. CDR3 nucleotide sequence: TGTGCCAGCAGTTCCCCCGGCGGGAGGGCCCTGGAACAGTACTTC. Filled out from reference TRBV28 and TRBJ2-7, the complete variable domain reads DVKVTQSSRYLVKRTGEKVFLECVQDMDHENMFWYRQDPGLGLRLIYFSYDVKMKEKGDIPEGYSVSREKKERFSLILESASTNQTSMYLCASSSPGGRALEQYFGPGTRLTVT.

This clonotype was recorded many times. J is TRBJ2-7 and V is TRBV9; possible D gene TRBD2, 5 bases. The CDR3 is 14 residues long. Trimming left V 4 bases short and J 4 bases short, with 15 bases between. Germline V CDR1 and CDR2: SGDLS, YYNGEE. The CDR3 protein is CASSSAGQTYEQYF. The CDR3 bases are TGTGCCAGCAGCTCTGCGGGCCAGACGTACGAGCAGTACTTC.

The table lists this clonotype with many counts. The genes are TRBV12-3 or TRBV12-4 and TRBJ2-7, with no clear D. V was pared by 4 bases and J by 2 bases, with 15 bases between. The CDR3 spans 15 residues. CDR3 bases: TGTGCCAGCAGTTCCTCCGGGTCTCTCCCCTACGAGCAGTACTTC. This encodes CASSSSGSLPYEQYF.

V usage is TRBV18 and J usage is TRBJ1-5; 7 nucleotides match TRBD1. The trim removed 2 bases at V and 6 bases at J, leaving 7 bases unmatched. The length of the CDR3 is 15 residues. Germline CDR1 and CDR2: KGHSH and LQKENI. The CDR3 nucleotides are TGTGCCAGCTCACCAAAAGGGGGCCTATTTCAGCCCCAGCATTTT. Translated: CASSPKGGLFQPQHF.

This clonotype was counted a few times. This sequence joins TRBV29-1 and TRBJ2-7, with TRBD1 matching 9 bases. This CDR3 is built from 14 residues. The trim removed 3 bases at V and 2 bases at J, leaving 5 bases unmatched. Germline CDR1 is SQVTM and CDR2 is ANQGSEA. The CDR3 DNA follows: TGCAGCGTTGATACCGGGACAGGGACCTACGAGCAGTACTTC. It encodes CSVDTGTGTYEQYF.

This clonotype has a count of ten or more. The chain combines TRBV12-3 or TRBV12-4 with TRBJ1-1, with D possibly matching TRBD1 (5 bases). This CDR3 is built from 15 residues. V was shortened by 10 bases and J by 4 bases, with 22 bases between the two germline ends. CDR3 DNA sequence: TGTGCCACCGACGAGATCAGGGCGAGGGGCACTGAAGCTTTCTTT. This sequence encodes CATDEIRARGTEAFF.

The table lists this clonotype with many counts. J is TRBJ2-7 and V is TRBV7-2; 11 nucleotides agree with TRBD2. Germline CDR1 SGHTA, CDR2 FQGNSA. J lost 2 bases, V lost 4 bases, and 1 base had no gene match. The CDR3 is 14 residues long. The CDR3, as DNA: TGTGCCAGCAGCTCACTAGCGGGAGCCTACGAGCAGTACTTC. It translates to CASSSLAGAYEQYF.

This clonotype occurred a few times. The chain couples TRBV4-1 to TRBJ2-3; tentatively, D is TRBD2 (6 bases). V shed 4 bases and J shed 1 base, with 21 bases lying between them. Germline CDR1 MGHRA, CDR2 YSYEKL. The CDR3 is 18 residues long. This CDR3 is CASSRNRGLDDRTDTQYF. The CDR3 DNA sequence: TGCGCCAGCAGCCGAAACCGGGGACTGGACGACCGCACAGATACGCAGTATTTT.

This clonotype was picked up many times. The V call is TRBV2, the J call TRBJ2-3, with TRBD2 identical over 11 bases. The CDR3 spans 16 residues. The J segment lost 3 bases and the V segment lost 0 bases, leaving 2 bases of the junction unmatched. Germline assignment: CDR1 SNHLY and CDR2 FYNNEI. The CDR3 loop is CASSEAASGRTDTQYF. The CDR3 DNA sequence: TGTGCCAGCAGTGAAGCGGCTAGCGGGAGGACAGATACGCAGTATTTT.

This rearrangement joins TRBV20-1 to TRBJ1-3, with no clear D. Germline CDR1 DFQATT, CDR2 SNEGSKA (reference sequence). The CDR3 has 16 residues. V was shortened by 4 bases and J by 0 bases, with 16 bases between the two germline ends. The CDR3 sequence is CSAKGWRTGSGNTIYF. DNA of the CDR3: TGCAGTGCTAAGGGCTGGAGGACCGGCTCTGGAAACACCATATATTTT.

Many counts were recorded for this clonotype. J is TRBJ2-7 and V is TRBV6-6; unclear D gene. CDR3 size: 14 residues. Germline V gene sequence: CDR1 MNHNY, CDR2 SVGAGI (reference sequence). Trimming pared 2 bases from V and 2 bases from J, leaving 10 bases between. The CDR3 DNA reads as TGTGCCAGCAGTTACATAGGCAGAGCCTACGAGCAGTACTTC. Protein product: CASSYIGRAYEQYF.

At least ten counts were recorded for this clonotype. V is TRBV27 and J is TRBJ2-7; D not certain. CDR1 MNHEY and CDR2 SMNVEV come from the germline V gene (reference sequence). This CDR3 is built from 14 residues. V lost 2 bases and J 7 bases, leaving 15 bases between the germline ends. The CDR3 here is CASSLPGRPDEQYF. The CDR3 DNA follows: TGTGCCAGCAGTTTACCGGGCCGGCCGGATGAGCAGTACTTC.

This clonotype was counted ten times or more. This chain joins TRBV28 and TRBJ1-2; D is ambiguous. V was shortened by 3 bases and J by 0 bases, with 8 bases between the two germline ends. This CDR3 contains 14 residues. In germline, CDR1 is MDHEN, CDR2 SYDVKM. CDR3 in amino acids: CASSFMGTNYGYTF. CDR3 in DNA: TGTGCCAGCAGTTTCATGGGGACTAACTATGGCTACACCTTC.

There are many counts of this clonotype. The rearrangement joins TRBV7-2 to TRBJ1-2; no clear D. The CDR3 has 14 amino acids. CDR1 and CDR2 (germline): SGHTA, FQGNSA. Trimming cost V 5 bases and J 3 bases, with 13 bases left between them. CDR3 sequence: CASSPPLRDYGYTF. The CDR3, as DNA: TGTGCCAGCAGCCCCCCGCTGAGAGACTATGGCTACACCTTC.

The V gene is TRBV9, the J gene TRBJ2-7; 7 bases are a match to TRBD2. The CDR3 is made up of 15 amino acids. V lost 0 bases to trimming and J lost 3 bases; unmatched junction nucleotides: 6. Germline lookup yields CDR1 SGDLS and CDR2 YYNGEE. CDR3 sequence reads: CASSVGDYLDYEQYF. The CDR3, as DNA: TGTGCCAGCAGCGTAGGGGACTATCTGGACTACGAGCAGTACTTC.

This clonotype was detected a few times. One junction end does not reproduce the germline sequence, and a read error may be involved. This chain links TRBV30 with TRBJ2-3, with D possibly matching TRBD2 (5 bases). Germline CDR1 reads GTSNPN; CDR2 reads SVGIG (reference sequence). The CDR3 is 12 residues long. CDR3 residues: CTWTKGRAFKYF. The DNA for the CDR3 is TGTACCTGGACCAAAGGGCGGGCTTTTAAGTATTTT.

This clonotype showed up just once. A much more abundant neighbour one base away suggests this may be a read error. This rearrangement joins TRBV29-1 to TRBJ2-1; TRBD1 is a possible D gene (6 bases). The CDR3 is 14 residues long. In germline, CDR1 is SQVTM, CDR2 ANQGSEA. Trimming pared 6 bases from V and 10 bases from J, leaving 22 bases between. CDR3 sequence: CSVQDGTPWNEQFF. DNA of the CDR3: TGCAGCGTCCAGGACGGGACACCTTGGAACGAGCAGTTCTTC.

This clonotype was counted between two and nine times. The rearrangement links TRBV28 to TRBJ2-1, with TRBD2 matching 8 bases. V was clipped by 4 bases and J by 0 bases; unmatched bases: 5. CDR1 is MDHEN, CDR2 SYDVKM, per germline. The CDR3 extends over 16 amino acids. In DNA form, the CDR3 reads TGTGCCAGCAGTTCAGGACTAGCCTCCTCCTACAATGAGCAGTTCTTC. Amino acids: CASSSGLASSYNEQFF. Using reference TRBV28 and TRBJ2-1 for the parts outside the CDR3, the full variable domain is DVKVTQSSRYLVKRTGEKVFLECVQDMDHENMFWYRQDPGLGLRLIYFSYDVKMKEKGDIPEGYSVSREKKERFSLILESASTNQTSMYLCASSSGLASSYNEQFFGPGTRLTVL.

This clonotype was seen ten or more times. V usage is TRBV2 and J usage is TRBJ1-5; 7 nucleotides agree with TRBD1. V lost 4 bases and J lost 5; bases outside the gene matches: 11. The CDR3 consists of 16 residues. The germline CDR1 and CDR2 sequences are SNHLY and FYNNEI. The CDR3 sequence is CASSGNRGTPYQPQHF. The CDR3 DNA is TGTGCCAGCAGTGGGAACAGGGGTACTCCGTATCAGCCCCAGCATTTT.

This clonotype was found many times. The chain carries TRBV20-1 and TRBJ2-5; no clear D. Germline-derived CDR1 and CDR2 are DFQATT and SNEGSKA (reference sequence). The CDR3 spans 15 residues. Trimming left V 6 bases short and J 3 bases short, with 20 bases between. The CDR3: CSAQYMWALKETQYF. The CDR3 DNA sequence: TGCAGTGCGCAGTATATGTGGGCCCTCAAAGAGACCCAGTACTTC.

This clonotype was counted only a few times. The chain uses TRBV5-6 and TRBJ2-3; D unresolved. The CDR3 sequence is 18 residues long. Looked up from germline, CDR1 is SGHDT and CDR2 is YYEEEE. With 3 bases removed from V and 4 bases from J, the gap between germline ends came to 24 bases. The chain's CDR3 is CASSSHLDNHRPADTQYF. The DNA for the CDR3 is TGTGCCAGCAGCTCTCACCTTGACAACCACCGACCCGCAGATACGCAGTATTTT.

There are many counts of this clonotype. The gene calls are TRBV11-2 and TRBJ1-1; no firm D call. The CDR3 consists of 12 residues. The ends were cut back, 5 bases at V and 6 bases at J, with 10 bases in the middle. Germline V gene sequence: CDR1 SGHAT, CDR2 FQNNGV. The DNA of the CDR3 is TGTGCCAGCAGCCCTAACTCGGCTGAAGCTTTCTTT. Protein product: CASSPNSAEAFF.

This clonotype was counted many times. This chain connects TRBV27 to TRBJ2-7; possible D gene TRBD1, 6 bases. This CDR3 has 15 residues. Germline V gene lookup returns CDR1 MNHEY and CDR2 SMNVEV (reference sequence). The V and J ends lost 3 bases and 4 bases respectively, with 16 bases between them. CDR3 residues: CASSLRVGARYEQYF. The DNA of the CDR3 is TGTGCCAGCAGTTTGCGGGTGGGGGCGAGATACGAGCAGTACTTC.

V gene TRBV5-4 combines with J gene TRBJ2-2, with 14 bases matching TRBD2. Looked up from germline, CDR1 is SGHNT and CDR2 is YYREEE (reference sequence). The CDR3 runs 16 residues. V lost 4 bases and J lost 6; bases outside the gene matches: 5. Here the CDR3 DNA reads TGTGCCAGCAGCAAGGGACTAGCGGGAGACGCCGGGGAGCTGTTTTTT. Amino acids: CASSKGLAGDAGELFF.

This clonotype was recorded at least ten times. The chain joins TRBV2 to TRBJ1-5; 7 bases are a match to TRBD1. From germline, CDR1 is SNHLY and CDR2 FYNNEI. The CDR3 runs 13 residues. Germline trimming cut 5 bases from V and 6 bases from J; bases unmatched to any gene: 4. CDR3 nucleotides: TGTGCCAGCAGTTTACAGGGGAGTCAGCCCCAGCATTTT. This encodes CASSLQGSQPQHF.

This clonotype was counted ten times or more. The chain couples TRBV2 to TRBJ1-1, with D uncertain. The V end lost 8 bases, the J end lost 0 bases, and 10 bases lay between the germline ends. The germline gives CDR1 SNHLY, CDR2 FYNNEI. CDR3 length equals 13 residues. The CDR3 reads CASLARLNTEAFF. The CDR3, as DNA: TGTGCCAGCTTGGCCAGATTGAACACTGAAGCTTTCTTT.

In DNA, the CDR3 is TGTGCCAGCGTACTCAGGGGTTCGAATGAGCAGTTCTTC. Residues: CASVLRGSNEQFF. The chain employs TRBV6-1 and TRBJ2-1, with D possibly matching TRBD1 (6 bases). The CDR3 has 13 amino acids. Germline V gene lookup returns CDR1 MNHNS and CDR2 SASEGT. V lost 8 bases and J lost 7, with 15 bases in between.